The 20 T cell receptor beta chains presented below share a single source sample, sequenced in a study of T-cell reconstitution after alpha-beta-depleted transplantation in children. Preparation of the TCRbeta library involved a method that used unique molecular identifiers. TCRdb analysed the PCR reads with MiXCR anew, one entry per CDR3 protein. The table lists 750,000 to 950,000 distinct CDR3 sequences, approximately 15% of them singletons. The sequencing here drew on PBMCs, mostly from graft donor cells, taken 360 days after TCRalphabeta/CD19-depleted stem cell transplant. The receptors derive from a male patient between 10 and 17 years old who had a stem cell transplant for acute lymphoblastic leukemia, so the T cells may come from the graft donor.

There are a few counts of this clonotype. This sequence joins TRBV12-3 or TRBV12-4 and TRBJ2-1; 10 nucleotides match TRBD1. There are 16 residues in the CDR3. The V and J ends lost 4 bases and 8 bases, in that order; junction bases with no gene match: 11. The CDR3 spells CASSSGRDRGRHEQFF. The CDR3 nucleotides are TGTGCCAGCAGTTCTGGACGGGACAGGGGAAGACATGAGCAGTTCTTC.

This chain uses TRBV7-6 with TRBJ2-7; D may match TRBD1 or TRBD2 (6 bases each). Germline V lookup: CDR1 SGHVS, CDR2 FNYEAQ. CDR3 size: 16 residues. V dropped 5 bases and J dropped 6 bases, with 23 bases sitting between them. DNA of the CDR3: TGTGCCAGCAGCCCCAGAGGGGGGTCGGGACCGAGCGAGCAGTACTTC. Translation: CASSPRGGSGPSEQYF.

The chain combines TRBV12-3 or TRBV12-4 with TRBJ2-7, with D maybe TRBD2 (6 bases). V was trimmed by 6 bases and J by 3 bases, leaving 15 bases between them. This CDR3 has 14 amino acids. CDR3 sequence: CASSLGTAVYEQYF. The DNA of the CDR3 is TGTGCCAGCAGCCTCGGGACTGCGGTCTACGAGCAGTACTTC.

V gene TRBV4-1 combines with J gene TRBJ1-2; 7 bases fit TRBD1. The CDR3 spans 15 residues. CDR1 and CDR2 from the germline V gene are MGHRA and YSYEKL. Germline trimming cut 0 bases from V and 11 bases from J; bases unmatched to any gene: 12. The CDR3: CASSQEIRGREGYTF. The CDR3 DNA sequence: TGCGCCAGCAGCCAAGAGATCAGGGGGAGAGAGGGGTACACCTTC.

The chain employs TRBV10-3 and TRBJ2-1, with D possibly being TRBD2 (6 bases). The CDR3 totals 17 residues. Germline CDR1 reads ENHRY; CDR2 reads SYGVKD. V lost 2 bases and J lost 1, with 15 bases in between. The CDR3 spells CAISEPNGRASYNEQFF. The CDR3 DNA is TGTGCCATCAGTGAGCCTAACGGGAGAGCATCCTACAATGAGCAGTTCTTC.

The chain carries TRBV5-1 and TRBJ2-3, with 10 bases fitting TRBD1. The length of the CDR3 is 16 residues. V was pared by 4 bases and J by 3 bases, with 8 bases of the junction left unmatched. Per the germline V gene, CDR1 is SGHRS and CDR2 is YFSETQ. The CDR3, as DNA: TGCGCCAGCAGCCGGCCGACAGGGGGCACGACAGATACGCAGTATTTT. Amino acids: CASSRPTGGTTDTQYF. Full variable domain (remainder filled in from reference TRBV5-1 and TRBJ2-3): KAGVTQTPRYLIKTRGQQVTLSCSPISGHRSVSWYQQTPGQGLQFLFEYFSETQRNKGNFPGRFSGRQFSNSRSEMNVSTLELGDSALYLCASSRPTGGTTDTQYFGPGTRLTVL.

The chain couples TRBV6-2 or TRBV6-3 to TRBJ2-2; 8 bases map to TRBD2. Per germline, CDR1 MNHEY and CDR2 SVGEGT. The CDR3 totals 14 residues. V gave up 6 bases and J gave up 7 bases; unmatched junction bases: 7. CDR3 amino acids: CASSSGLAIGELFF. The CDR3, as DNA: TGTGCCAGCAGCTCCGGACTAGCTATCGGGGAGCTGTTTTTT.

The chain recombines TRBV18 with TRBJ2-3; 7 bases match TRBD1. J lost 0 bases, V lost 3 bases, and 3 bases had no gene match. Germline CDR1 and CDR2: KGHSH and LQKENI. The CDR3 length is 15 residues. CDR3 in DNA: TGTGCCAGCTCACCGACAGGGATGAGCACAGATACGCAGTATTTT. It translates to CASSPTGMSTDTQYF.

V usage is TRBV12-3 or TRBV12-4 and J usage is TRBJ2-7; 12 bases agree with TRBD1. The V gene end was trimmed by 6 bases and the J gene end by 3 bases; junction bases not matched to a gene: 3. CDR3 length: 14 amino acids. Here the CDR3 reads CASSGTGGFYEQYF. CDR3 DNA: TGTGCCAGCAGCGGGACAGGGGGCTTCTACGAGCAGTACTTC.

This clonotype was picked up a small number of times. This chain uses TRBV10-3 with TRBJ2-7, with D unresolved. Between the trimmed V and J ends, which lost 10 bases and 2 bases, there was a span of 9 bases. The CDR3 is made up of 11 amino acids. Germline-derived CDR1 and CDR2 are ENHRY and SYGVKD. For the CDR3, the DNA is TGTGCCACCGCAGGACCCTACGAGCAGTACTTC. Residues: CATAGPYEQYF.

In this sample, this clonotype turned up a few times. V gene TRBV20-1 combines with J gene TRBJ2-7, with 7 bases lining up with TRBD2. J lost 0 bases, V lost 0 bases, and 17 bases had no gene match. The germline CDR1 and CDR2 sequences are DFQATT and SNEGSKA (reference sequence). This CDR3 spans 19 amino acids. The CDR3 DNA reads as TGCAGTGCTAGAGATCCTCTTCCCCTAGCGGAGGACTTCTCCTACGAGCAGTACTTC. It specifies CSARDPLPLAEDFSYEQYF.

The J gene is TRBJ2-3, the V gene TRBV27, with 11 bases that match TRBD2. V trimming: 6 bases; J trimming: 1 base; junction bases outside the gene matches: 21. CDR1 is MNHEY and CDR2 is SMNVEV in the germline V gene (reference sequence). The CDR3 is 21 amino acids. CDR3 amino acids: CASSRKGRGLAAQYGTDTQYF. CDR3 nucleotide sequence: TGTGCCAGCAGCCGTAAGGGCCGGGGACTAGCGGCTCAATACGGCACAGATACGCAGTATTTT.

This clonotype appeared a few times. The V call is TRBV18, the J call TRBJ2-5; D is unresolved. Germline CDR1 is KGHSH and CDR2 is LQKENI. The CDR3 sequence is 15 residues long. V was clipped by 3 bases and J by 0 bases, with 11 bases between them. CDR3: CASSPKGLNQETQYF. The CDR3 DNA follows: TGTGCCAGCTCACCGAAGGGCCTTAACCAAGAGACCCAGTACTTC. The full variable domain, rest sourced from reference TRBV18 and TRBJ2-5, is NAGVMQNPRHLVRRRGQEARLRCSPMKGHSHVYWYRQLPEEGLKFMVYLQKENIIDESGMPKERFSAEFPKEGPSILRIQQVVRGDSAAYFCASSPKGLNQETQYFGPGTRLLVL.

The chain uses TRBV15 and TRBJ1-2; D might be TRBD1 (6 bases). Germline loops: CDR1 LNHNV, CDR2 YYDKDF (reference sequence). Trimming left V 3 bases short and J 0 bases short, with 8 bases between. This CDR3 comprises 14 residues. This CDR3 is CATSSDRTNYGYTF. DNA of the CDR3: TGTGCCACCAGCAGCGACAGGACTAACTATGGCTACACCTTC.

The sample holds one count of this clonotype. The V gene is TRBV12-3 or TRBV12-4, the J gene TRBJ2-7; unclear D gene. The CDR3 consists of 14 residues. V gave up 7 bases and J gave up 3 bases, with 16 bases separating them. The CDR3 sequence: CASTPDLRHYEQYF. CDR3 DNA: TGTGCCAGCACCCCCGATCTTCGACACTACGAGCAGTACTTC.

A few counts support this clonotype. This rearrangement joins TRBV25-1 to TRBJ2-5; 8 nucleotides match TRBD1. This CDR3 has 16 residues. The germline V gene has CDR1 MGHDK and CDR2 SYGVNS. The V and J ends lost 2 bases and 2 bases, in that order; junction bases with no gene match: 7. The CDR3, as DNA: TGTGCCAGCAGTGAACTGGGGACAGGAACACAAGAGACCCAGTACTTC. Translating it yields CASSELGTGTQETQYF.

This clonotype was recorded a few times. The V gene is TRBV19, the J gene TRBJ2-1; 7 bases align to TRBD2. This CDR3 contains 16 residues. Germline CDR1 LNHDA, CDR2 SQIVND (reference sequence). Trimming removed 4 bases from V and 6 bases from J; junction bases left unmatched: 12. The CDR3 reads CASSTGGGSIVNEQFF. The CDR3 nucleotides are TGTGCCAGTAGTACGGGCGGCGGGAGTATAGTCAATGAGCAGTTCTTC.

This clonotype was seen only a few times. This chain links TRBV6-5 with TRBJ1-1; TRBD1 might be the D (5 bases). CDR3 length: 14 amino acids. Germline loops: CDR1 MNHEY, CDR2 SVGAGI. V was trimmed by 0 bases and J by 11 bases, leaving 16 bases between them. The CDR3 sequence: CASSYSGGRVPAFF. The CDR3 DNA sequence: TGTGCCAGCAGTTACTCGGGGGGTCGCGTGCCGGCTTTCTTT.

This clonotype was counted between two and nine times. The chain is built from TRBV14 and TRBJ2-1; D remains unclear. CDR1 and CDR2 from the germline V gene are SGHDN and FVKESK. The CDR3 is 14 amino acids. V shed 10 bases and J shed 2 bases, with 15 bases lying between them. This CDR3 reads CATQNSFPYNEQFF. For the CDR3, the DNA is TGTGCCACCCAGAATAGCTTCCCCTACAATGAGCAGTTCTTC. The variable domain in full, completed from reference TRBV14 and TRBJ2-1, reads EAGVTQFPSHSVIEKGQTVTLRCDPISGHDNLYWYRRVMGKEIKFLLHFVKESKQDESGMPNNRFLAERTGGTYSTLKVQPAELEDSGVYFCATQNSFPYNEQFFGPGTRLTVL.

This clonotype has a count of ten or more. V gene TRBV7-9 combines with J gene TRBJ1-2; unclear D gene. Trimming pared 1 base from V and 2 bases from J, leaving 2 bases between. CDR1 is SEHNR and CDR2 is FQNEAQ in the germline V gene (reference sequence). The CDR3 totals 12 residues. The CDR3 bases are TGTGCCAGCAGCTTAGAAAACTATGGCTACACCTTC. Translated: CASSLENYGYTF.